These T cell receptor beta chains were read from a single sample in a study of blood T cell repertoires in COVID-19. Profiling relied on immunoSEQ multiplex PCR, and the TCRdb table lists in-frame clones only, not all of them. The data contain approximately 300,000 clones, about 89% of them singletons. Sequenced material: peripheral blood. Receptors originate from a man aged 18 to 30 who had recovered from COVID-19. CDR3s include the opening cysteine and the closing phenylalanine or tryptophan. A D gene is named only where the DNA matches it firmly. For some rows the clone size is stated as once, few or many, or as a class when expanded; others skip it.

j_call v_call d_call clone_size cdr3_nt cdr3_aa
TRBJ2-7 TRBV30 TRBD2 - TGTGCCTGGAGTAGTTCTAGCGGGATCTACGAGCAGTACTTC CAWSSSSGIYEQYF
TRBJ2-7 TRBV14 - - TGTGCCAGCAGCCAATTCCTAGGGGGACGGGACTACGAGCAGTACTTC CASSQFLGGRDYEQYF
TRBJ1-2 TRBV3-1/TRBV3-2 - - TGTGCCAGCAGCCAAGGCGAGCGGGGGAACGGCTACACCTTC CASSQGERGNGYTF
TRBJ1-3 TRBV7-9 - - TGTGCCAGCAGCTTATCGGCGGCCTCTGGAAACACCATATATTTT CASSLSAASGNTIYF
TRBJ1-1 TRBV3-1/TRBV3-2 - - TGTGCCAGCAGCCAAGGACTAGGGGTTGGTACCACTGAAGCTTTCTTT CASSQGLGVGTTEAFF
TRBJ2-7 TRBV2 - - TGTGCCAGCAGTGAAGGGCAGGGTTATCACGAGCAGTACTTC CASSEGQGYHEQYF
TRBJ1-4 TRBV21-1 - once TGTGCCAGCAGCCCACAAAGACAGGGGAATAATGAAAAACTGTTTTTT CASSPQRQGNNEKLFF
TRBJ1-3 TRBV7-2 TRBD1 few TGTGCCAGCAGCATACAGGGGAATTTAGGAAACACCATATATTTT CASSIQGNLGNTIYF
TRBJ2-4 TRBV5-1 TRBD2 - TGCGCCAGCAGCTTGGCTACGGGAGGGGCGGGTACCAAAAACATTCAGTACTTC CASSLATGGAGTKNIQYF
TRBJ2-5 TRBV6-5 TRBD1 - TGTGCCAGCAGAGGACAGGGGTCCAGGGAGACCCAGTACTTC CASRGQGSRETQYF
TRBJ2-2 TRBV18 - - TGTGCCAGCTCACCAAGGGGGTCCGGGGAGCTGTTTTTT CASSPRGSGELFF
TRBJ2-7 TRBV30 - - TGTGCCTGGAGTTTGAGGGCCGCCGGCGAGCAGTACTTC CAWSLRAAGEQYF
TRBJ1-4 TRBV11-2 - - TGTGCCAGCAGCCTATCCGGAACAGGTGAAAAACTGTTTTTT CASSLSGTGEKLFF
TRBJ2-2 TRBV7-8 - - TGTGCCAGCACGGGACCCGGGACACCGAACACCGGGGAGCTGTTTTTT CASTGPGTPNTGELFF
TRBJ1-4 TRBV7-2 - - TGTGCCAGCAGCTCCCGACAGGCTGAGGCCGGGTCTAATGAAAAACTGTTTTTT CASSSRQAEAGSNEKLFF
TRBJ2-1 TRBV15 - once TGTGCCACCAGCACGGGCGGGGAGGAGCAGTTCTTC CATSTGGEEQFF
TRBJ2-3 TRBV2 - - TGTGCCAGCAGTGGCGGAGATACGCAGTATTTT CASSGGDTQYF
TRBJ1-3 TRBV6-5 - - TGTGCCAGCAGTCCACCGGGGGGAGACACCATATATTTT CASSPPGGDTIYF
TRBJ2-1 TRBV3-1/TRBV3-2 TRBD2 - TGTGCCAGCAGCCATTCTAGCGGGAGGATCGATGAGCAGTTCTTC CASSHSSGRIDEQFF
TRBJ2-2 TRBV27 - - TGTGCCAGCAGTTTATTGGGACTCAACACCGGGGAGCTGTTTTTT CASSLLGLNTGELFF
TRBJ1-6 TRBV5-1 TRBD1 - TGCGCCAGCAGTCGACAGGGGGTGGGGAATTCACCCCTCCACTTT CASSRQGVGNSPLHF
TRBJ2-3 TRBV11-2 TRBD1 once TGTGCCAGCAGCTCCCTGGGACAGGGTAGGGCAGATACGCAGTATTTT CASSSLGQGRADTQYF
TRBJ1-1 TRBV6-2/TRBV6-3 - - TGTGCCAGCAGTTATAGGCGGATGAACACTGAAGCTTTCTTT CASSYRRMNTEAFF
TRBJ1-1 TRBV4-2 TRBD1 once TGTGCCAGCAGCGCCTCAGGGGGCGCGAACACTGAAGCTTTCTTT CASSASGGANTEAFF
TRBJ2-1 TRBV24-1 TRBD2 - TGTGCCACCAGTGATTCCCTTAGCGGGAGAAGCTCCTACAATGAGCAGTTCTTC CATSDSLSGRSSYNEQFF
TRBJ2-7 TRBV12-3/TRBV12-4 - - TGTGCCAGTAAAGCGACAGGAAACTACGAGCAGTACTTC CASKATGNYEQYF
TRBJ2-7 TRBV19 TRBD2 few TGTGCCAGTAGTATAGTTGGTGCCGGGACTAGCGGTTACGAGCAGTACTTC CASSIVGAGTSGYEQYF
TRBJ2-1 TRBV12-3/TRBV12-4 - - TGTGCCAGCAGGCCACAGGGTTATGAGCAGTTCTTC CASRPQGYEQFF
TRBJ2-3 TRBV7-3 - - TGTGCCAGCAGCTCCCACCCACTAGTCCAGGGCACAGATACGCAGTATTTT CASSSHPLVQGTDTQYF
TRBJ2-7 TRBV9 - - TGTGCCAGCAGTCGTACCGGGTCCTACGAGCAGTACTTC CASSRTGSYEQYF
TRBJ1-5 TRBV6-6 TRBD1 - TGTGCCAGCAGCAGAGGACAGGCGTATAGCAATCAGCCCCAGCATTTT CASSRGQAYSNQPQHF
TRBJ2-5 TRBV5-1 - - TGCGCCAGCAGCTCTTACCCAGGAGAGACCCAGTACTTC CASSSYPGETQYF
TRBJ1-5 TRBV10-3 TRBD1 few TGTGCCATCAGTGAGTCGGGGACAGTTGGGGATCAGCCCCAGCATTTT CAISESGTVGDQPQHF
TRBJ1-5 TRBV19 TRBD1 once TGTGCCAGTGGACAGGGCGGCAATCAGCCCCAGCATTTT CASGQGGNQPQHF
TRBJ1-1 TRBV20-1 - - TGCAGTGCTCGGGGGTCTGAAGCTTTCTTT CSARGSEAFF
TRBJ2-1 TRBV29-1 - - TGCAGCGTTGGGAGAGCGAACCCCGGAAATGAGCAGTTCTTC CSVGRANPGNEQFF
TRBJ2-2 TRBV7-3 - - TGTGCCAGCAGCTTAATCGGGGCCGGGGAGCTGTTTTTT CASSLIGAGELFF
TRBJ1-1 TRBV19 - - TGTGCCAGTAGCCGAAGCAGGGCAGATGAAGCTTTCTTT CASSRSRADEAFF
TRBJ1-5 TRBV7-9 TRBD1 - TGTGCCAGCAGCTTAGGGCAGGGGGACCAGCCCCAGCATTTT CASSLGQGDQPQHF
TRBJ2-7 TRBV3-1/TRBV3-2 TRBD1 once TGTGCCAGCAGCCACCGGGACAGGGGGCCCGACGAGCAGTACTTC CASSHRDRGPDEQYF
TRBJ1-2 TRBV6-5 - - TGTGCCAGCAGTTACTTAACCGGCGGGTATGGCTACACCTTC CASSYLTGGYGYTF
TRBJ1-2 TRBV19 TRBD1 - TGTGCCACCACAGCCCCGACAGGGGAGGTAAACTATGGCTACACCTTC CATTAPTGEVNYGYTF
TRBJ2-1 TRBV24-1 - - TGTGCCACCAGTGATAGCGTTAACCGCAATGAGCAGTTCTTC CATSDSVNRNEQFF
TRBJ2-2 TRBV5-1 - - TGCGCCAGCAGTGAGGGAAACACCGGGGAGCTGTTTTTT CASSEGNTGELFF
TRBJ2-1 TRBV7-2 - - TGTGCCAGCAGCCTTTATCTGTACAATGAGCAGTTCTTC CASSLYLYNEQFF
TRBJ1-2 TRBV10-1 TRBD1 few TGCGCCAGCAGGGACGGACAGGGGGGAAATTATTATGGCTACACCTTC CASRDGQGGNYYGYTF
TRBJ1-2 TRBV5-1 TRBD1 - TGCGCCAGCAGCCCCAGGGGGGACGGCCTCTATGGCTACACCTTC CASSPRGDGLYGYTF
TRBJ1-2 TRBV27 - - TGTGCCAGCAGCAACCCTAATGGGGGCGCCTATGGCTACACCTTC CASSNPNGGAYGYTF
TRBJ2-1 TRBV2 TRBD2 - TGTGCCAGCAGTGGGGCGGGGGGGCTGTACAATGAGCAGTTCTTC CASSGAGGLYNEQFF
TRBJ2-7 TRBV5-6 - once TGTGCCAGCAGTTCACCCGGGACTTCCTACGAGCAGTACTTC CASSSPGTSYEQYF
TRBJ1-3 TRBV9 TRBD1 - TGTGCCAGCAGTCCAGGGGGCTCTGGAAACACCATATATTTT CASSPGGSGNTIYF
TRBJ1-5 TRBV12-3/TRBV12-4 - - TGTGCCAACACTAGTCTGGATCATCAGCCCCAGCATTTT CANTSLDHQPQHF
TRBJ2-3 TRBV9 - few TGTGCCAGCAGCGTCGAACCGACCACTAACACAGATACGCAGTATTTT CASSVEPTTNTDTQYF
TRBJ1-2 TRBV9 TRBD1 - TGTGCCAGCAGCGGCCGAGATACAGGGGCGGGAGGCTACACCTTC CASSGRDTGAGGYTF
TRBJ1-6 TRBV19 - - TGTGCCAGTAGTATCCAGAATTCACCCCTCCACTTT CASSIQNSPLHF
TRBJ2-7 TRBV10-3 - - TGTGCCATCAGTCCGACAGCAGGGCCCTACGAGCAGTACTTC CAISPTAGPYEQYF
TRBJ2-7 TRBV19 - once TGTGCCAGTAGTCCCGCTCCCGGTACCTACGAGCAGTACTTC CASSPAPGTYEQYF
TRBJ1-2 TRBV11-2 - - TGTGCCAGCAGCGCCCCGAGGGAGTATGGCTACACCTTC CASSAPREYGYTF
TRBJ1-1 TRBV5-1 - many TGCGCCAGCAGCTTTGACGGACACAACACTGAAGCTTTCTTT CASSFDGHNTEAFF